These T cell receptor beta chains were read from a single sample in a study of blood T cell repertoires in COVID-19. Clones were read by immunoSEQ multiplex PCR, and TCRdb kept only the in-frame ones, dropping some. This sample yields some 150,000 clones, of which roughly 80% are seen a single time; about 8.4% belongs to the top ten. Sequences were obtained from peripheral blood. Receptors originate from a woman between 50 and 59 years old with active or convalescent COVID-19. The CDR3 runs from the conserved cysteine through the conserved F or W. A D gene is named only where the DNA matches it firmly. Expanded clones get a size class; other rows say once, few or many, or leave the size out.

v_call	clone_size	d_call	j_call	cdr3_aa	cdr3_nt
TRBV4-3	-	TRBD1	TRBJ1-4	CASSTGAGEKLFF	TGCGCCAGCAGTACAGGGGCGGGAGAAAAACTGTTTTTT
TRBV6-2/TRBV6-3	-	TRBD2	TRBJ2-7	CASSRGLAAPSEQYF	TGTGCCAGCAGTCGTGGACTAGCCGCCCCGAGCGAGCAGTACTTC
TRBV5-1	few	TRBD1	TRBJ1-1	CASRRQGVPMNTEAFF	TGCGCCAGCAGGCGACAGGGGGTTCCTATGAACACTGAAGCTTTCTTT
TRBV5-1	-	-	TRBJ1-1	CASSLGDLGPTEAFF	TGCGCCAGCAGCTTGGGGGACTTAGGTCCCACTGAAGCTTTCTTT
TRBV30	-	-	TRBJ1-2	CAWSRTDNYGYTF	TGTGCCTGGAGTCGGACTGATAACTATGGCTACACCTTC
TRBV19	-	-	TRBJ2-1	CASSTLVSSYNEQFF	TGTGCCAGTAGTACACTAGTGAGCTCCTACAATGAGCAGTTCTTC
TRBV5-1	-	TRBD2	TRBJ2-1	CASFETSGGYNEQFF	TGCGCCAGCTTTGAAACTAGCGGGGGTTACAATGAGCAGTTCTTC
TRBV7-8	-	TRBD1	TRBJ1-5	CASSWTGDSNQPQHF	TGTGCCAGCAGCTGGACAGGGGATAGCAATCAGCCCCAGCATTTT
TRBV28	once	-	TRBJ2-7	CASGGRAVDEQYF	TGTGCCAGCGGAGGCCGGGCTGTGGACGAGCAGTACTTC
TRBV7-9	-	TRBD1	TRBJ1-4	CASSLGTGAEKLFF	TGTGCCAGCAGCCTAGGGACAGGGGCTGAAAAACTGTTTTTT
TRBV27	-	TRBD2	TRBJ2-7	CASAGTSGIPRSYEQYF	TGTGCCAGCGCCGGGACTAGCGGGATCCCCAGAAGTTACGAGCAGTACTTC
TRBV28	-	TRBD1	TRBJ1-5	CASSFPDRGFSPQHF	TGTGCCAGCAGTTTCCCGGACAGGGGCTTTTCGCCCCAGCATTTT
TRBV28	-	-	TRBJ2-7	CASSFVGCAETSYEQYF	TGTGCCAGCAGTTTTGTTGGTTGTGCGGAAACTTCCTACGAGCAGTACTTC
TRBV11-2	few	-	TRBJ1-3	CASSLDRGRSSGNTIYF	TGTGCCAGCAGCTTAGATCGGGGGAGAAGCTCTGGAAACACCATATATTTT
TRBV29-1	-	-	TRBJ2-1	CSVGGRSQFF	TGCAGCGTTGGGGGCCGCTCTCAGTTCTTC
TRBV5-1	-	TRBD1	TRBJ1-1	CASSLEYGTGGTEAFF	TGCGCCAGCAGCTTGGAGTATGGGACAGGGGGCACTGAAGCTTTCTTT
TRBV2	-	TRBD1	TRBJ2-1	CASRTGLDNEQFF	TGTGCCAGCAGGACAGGGTTGGACAATGAGCAGTTCTTC
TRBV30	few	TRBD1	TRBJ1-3	CAWSVRTGRTSGNTIYF	TGTGCCTGGAGTGTGAGGACAGGGAGGACGTCTGGAAACACCATATATTTT
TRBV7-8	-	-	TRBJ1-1	CASSPQNTEAFF	TGTGCCAGCAGCCCCCAGAACACTGAAGCTTTCTTT
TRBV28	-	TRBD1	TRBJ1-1	CASSFRTGTGGLAFF	TGTGCCAGCAGTTTCCGGACCGGGACAGGGGGGCTAGCTTTCTTT
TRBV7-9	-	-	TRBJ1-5	CASSTSGDQPQHF	TGTGCCAGCAGCACCTCAGGGGATCAGCCCCAGCATTTT
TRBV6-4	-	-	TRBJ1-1	CASSAQQGNTEAFF	TGTGCCAGCAGTGCCCAACAGGGGAACACTGAAGCTTTCTTT
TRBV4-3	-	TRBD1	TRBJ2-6	CASSRHDRGRFSGANVLTF	TGCGCCAGCAGCCGGCACGACAGGGGGCGCTTCTCTGGGGCCAACGTCCTGACTTTC
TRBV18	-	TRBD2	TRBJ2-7	CASSPIAGESKRYEQYF	TGTGCCAGCTCCCCTATAGCGGGAGAGAGTAAAAGGTACGAGCAGTACTTC
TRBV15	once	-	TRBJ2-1	CATSRDLAGIDEQFF	TGTGCCACCAGCAGAGATTTGGCAGGGATCGATGAGCAGTTCTTC
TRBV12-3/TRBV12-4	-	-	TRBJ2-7	CASSFQVTYEQYF	TGTGCCAGCAGTTTCCAGGTAACCTACGAGCAGTACTTC
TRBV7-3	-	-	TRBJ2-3	CASSFRGEDTQYF	TGTGCCAGCAGCTTCAGGGGGGAAGATACGCAGTATTTT
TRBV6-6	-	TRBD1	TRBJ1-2	CASSYSKGQVAGYTF	TGTGCCAGCAGTTACTCGAAGGGACAGGTGGCTGGCTACACCTTC
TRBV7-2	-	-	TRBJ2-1	CASSLAAGSYNEQFF	TGTGCCAGCAGCTTAGCGGCAGGCTCCTACAATGAGCAGTTCTTC
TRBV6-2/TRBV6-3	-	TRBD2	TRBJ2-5	CASSLPAGGGRETQYF	TGTGCCAGCAGCCTCCCCGCGGGGGGGGGCCGGGAGACCCAGTACTTC
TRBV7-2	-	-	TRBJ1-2	CASSLGGWYSLNYGYTF	TGTGCCAGCAGCTTAGGGGGCTGGTACAGCCTTAACTATGGCTACACCTTC